Shown below are 3 T cell receptor beta chains from a single sample sequenced in a study of T cells in Graves' hyperthyroidism and ophthalmopathy (dated by TCRdb to between 2019 and 2020). Library construction relied on multiplex PCR. Data came from an Illumina HiSeq 2000. TCR beta CDR3 regions were amplified from RNA transcripts. The TCR CDR3 was subjected to a first round of RT-PCR using the HTBI primer set and the Qiagen OneStep RT-PCR kit. In TCRdb, the public reads were trimmed at Q25 with fastp and aligned with MiXCR, with productive beta chains retained. Rows with a matching CDR3 protein are joined into one entry that keeps the most common DNA and genes. The sample has about 270,000 distinct CDR3 sequences on record, about 20% of them singletons. Around 62% of the sample is in the top ten clones. Material for sequencing was blood. These receptors originate from a man aged 30 to 45 with Graves' ophthalmopathy.

This clonotype has at least ten counts. The chain carries TRBV20-1 and TRBJ2-1, with D perhaps TRBD2 (6 bases). The CDR3 extends over 15 amino acids. CDR1 is DFQATT, CDR2 SNEGSKA, per germline (reference sequence). V lost 6 bases to trimming and J lost 0 bases, with 15 bases between them. The CDR3 DNA reads as TGCAGTGCCGCGGGGAGCGGGCTCTCCTACAATGAGCAGTTCTTC. Protein product: CSAAGSGLSYNEQFF.

V usage is TRBV5-1 and J usage is TRBJ2-7; no definite D call. Germline CDR1 is SGHRS and CDR2 is YFSETQ. The CDR3 spans 13 residues. Between the trimmed V and J ends, which lost 0 bases and 4 bases, there was a span of 8 bases. The CDR3 spells CASSLATEYEQYF. CDR3 sequence (DNA): TGCGCCAGCAGCTTGGCCACAGAGTACGAGCAGTACTTC.

The sample holds a few counts of this clonotype. The rearrangement joins TRBV30 to TRBJ1-2; no clear D. This CDR3 spans 12 amino acids. Trimming removed 1 base at V and 14 bases at J, with 17 bases between. CDR1 and CDR2 from the germline V gene are GTSNPN and SVGIG (reference sequence). Here the CDR3 reads CAWSAPSGRLTF. The CDR3 DNA is TGTGCCTGGAGTGCCCCCAGTGGGCGTTTAACCTTC.